Listed below are T cell receptor beta chains from one sample, sequenced in a study of blood T cell repertoires in COVID-19. Method: immunoSEQ multiplex PCR; TCRdb's copy keeps in-frame clones and lacks some. The sample carries roughly 60,000 clones, 88% recorded once. Sequencing was done on a sample of peripheral blood. These receptors all stem from a man in his fifties or sixties with active COVID-19. The CDR3 runs from the conserved cysteine through the conserved F or W. D genes are given only for firm matches. Some rows mark clone size as missing; the rest say once, few, many or name a class of expanded clone.

>TRBV5-4|TRBD1|TRBJ1-1|few
CASSKLGQGEYRNTEAFF
TGTGCCAGCAGCAAGTTAGGACAGGGGGAATATCGGAACACTGAAGCTTTCTTT
>TRBV4-3|-|TRBJ1-6|-
CASSQEALASYNSPLHF
TGCGCCAGCAGCCAAGAGGCACTAGCCTCCTATAATTCACCCCTCCACTTT
>TRBV19|TRBD1|TRBJ1-5|-
CASSIAAGGSQPQHF
TGTGCCAGTAGTATAGCGGCAGGGGGCTCTCAGCCCCAGCATTTT
>TRBV10-3|TRBD1|TRBJ2-5|-
CAISGTGEETQYF
TGTGCCATCAGCGGGACAGGGGAAGAGACCCAGTACTTC
>TRBV7-9|-|TRBJ2-4|-
CASSSKNIQYF
TGTGCCAGCAGCTCGAAAAACATTCAGTACTTC
>TRBV4-3|-|TRBJ2-7|once
CASSQNRDYEQYF
TGCGCCAGCAGCCAGAACAGGGACTACGAGCAGTACTTC
>TRBV29-1|-|TRBJ1-4|-
CSVEADNEKLFF
TGCAGCGTTGAGGCGGATAATGAAAAACTGTTTTTT
>TRBV6-5|TRBD1|TRBJ2-5|-
CASSYEGQARETQYF
TGTGCCAGCAGTTACGAAGGACAGGCACGAGAGACCCAGTACTTC
>TRBV6-5|-|TRBJ1-4|-
CASCTAATNEKLFF
TGTGCCAGCTGTACAGCCGCAACTAATGAAAAACTGTTTTTT
>TRBV6-4|-|TRBJ1-1|-
CASSDRGEVTEAFF
TGTGCCAGCAGTGACCGGGGAGAAGTAACTGAAGCTTTCTTT
>TRBV3-1/TRBV3-2|TRBD1|TRBJ1-4|-
CASSPGQARGEKLFF
TGTGCCAGCAGCCCGGGACAGGCCAGGGGTGAAAAACTGTTTTTT
>TRBV6-2/TRBV6-3|-|TRBJ1-2|-
CASSYSSLNYGYTF
TGTGCCAGCAGTTACTCGTCCCTGAACTATGGCTACACCTTC
>TRBV5-1|TRBD1|TRBJ2-4|-
CASSLEGTGSDIQYF
TGCGCCAGCAGCTTAGAGGGGACAGGATCGGACATTCAGTACTTC
>TRBV9|TRBD1|TRBJ2-2|-
CASSVGTGRTGELFF
TGTGCCAGCAGCGTGGGGACAGGGAGAACCGGGGAGCTGTTTTTT
>TRBV6-1|-|TRBJ1-6|once
CASSERSPLHF
TGTGCCAGCAGTGAACGTTCACCCCTCCACTTT
>TRBV6-5|TRBD1|TRBJ2-5|-
CASSSPGQGQETQYF
TGTGCCAGCAGTTCCCCGGGACAGGGGCAAGAGACCCAGTACTTC
>TRBV10-3|TRBD1|TRBJ2-3|many
CAIQGAPSTDTQYF
TGTGCCATCCAGGGGGCACCTAGCACAGATACGCAGTATTTT
>TRBV12-3/TRBV12-4|-|TRBJ2-1|-
CASSRGYNEQFF
TGTGCCAGCAGTCGGGGTTACAATGAGCAGTTCTTC
>TRBV2|-|TRBJ2-7|few
CASSRESEQYF
TGTGCCAGCAGTAGGGAGTCCGAGCAGTACTTC
>TRBV6-6|-|TRBJ1-2|few
CASSWTYGYTF
TGTGCCAGCAGTTGGACATATGGCTACACCTTC
>TRBV15|-|TRBJ1-3|-
CATSRDAVVGNTIYF
TGTGCCACCAGCAGAGATGCGGTGGTCGGAAACACCATATATTTT
>TRBV30|-|TRBJ1-2|-
CACRDYYGYTF
TGTGCCTGCCGGGACTACTATGGCTACACCTTC
>TRBV30|TRBD1|TRBJ2-2|-
CARSNRGNTGELFF
TGTGCCCGGTCAAACAGGGGGAACACCGGGGAGCTGTTTTTT
>TRBV4-2|TRBD2|TRBJ2-3|-
CASSQDLAGGPTDTQYF
TGTGCCAGCAGCCAAGATTTAGCGGGGGGGCCCACAGATACGCAGTATTTT
>TRBV12-5|-|TRBJ1-1|-
CASAVETEAFF
TGTGCTAGTGCGGTGGAGACTGAAGCTTTCTTT
>TRBV11-2|-|TRBJ2-5|once
CASSLGGSGETQYF
TGTGCCAGCAGCTTAGGAGGGAGCGGAGAGACCCAGTACTTC
>TRBV13|-|TRBJ2-7|-
CASSLQAGSSYEQYF
TGTGCCAGCAGCCTCCAGGCGGGGAGCTCCTACGAGCAGTACTTC
>TRBV4-3|-|TRBJ2-3|once
CASSQDFRADTQYF
TGCGCCAGCAGCCAAGATTTCCGCGCAGATACGCAGTATTTT
>TRBV6-5|TRBD2|TRBJ2-1|once
CASSYYRGGEQFF
TGTGCCAGCAGTTATTATCGGGGGGGGGAGCAGTTCTTC
>TRBV10-1|TRBD1|TRBJ1-2|-
CANNRAQGAFYGYTF
TGCGCCAACAACAGGGCACAGGGGGCGTTCTATGGCTACACCTTC
>TRBV3-1/TRBV3-2|TRBD1|TRBJ1-1|-
CASSRYRGAEAFF
TGTGCCAGCAGCCGTTACAGGGGCGCTGAAGCTTTCTTT
>TRBV3-1/TRBV3-2|-|TRBJ2-1|once
CASSRGSGNNEQFF
TGTGCCAGCAGCCGGGGATCGGGGAACAATGAGCAGTTCTTC
>TRBV3-1/TRBV3-2|TRBD1|TRBJ1-2|-
CASSHHSRDRGGNGYTF
TGTGCCAGCAGCCACCATTCCCGGGACAGGGGAGGTAATGGCTACACCTTC
>TRBV7-8|-|TRBJ2-3|-
CASSSDRRATDTQYF
TGTGCCAGCAGCTCAGACAGAAGAGCAACAGATACGCAGTATTTT
>TRBV11-2|-|TRBJ2-1|-
CASSLFQRASSYNEQFF
TGTGCCAGCAGCTTATTTCAGCGGGCGAGCTCCTACAATGAGCAGTTCTTC
>TRBV19|-|TRBJ1-5|-
CASTAGNQPQHF
TGTGCCAGTACGGCGGGAAATCAGCCCCAGCATTTT
>TRBV20-1|-|TRBJ1-4|-
CSASSRGTTNEKLFF
TGCAGTGCTAGTTCCCGGGGGACAACTAATGAAAAACTGTTTTTT
>TRBV5-1|-|TRBJ2-1|-
CASSLGLVDHEQFF
TGCGCCAGCAGCTTGGGACTAGTGGATCATGAGCAGTTCTTC
>TRBV9|-|TRBJ1-6|-
CASSVDQGYNSPLHF
TGTGCCAGCAGCGTAGATCAGGGCTATAATTCACCCCTCCACTTT
>TRBV3-1/TRBV3-2|TRBD2|TRBJ2-1|once
CASSQRRGLNNEQFF
TGTGCCAGCAGCCAAAGGAGGGGACTAAACAATGAGCAGTTCTTC
>TRBV5-1|TRBD1|TRBJ1-3|-
CASSLQGKSGNTIYF
TGCGCCAGCAGCTTACAGGGGAAGTCAGGAAACACCATATATTTT
>TRBV6-5|-|TRBJ1-1|-
CASSYDTQGRTEAFF
TGTGCCAGCAGTTACGACACACAGGGCCGCACTGAAGCTTTCTTT
>TRBV7-8|TRBD1|TRBJ1-2|-
CASSLGNRGVGGYTF
TGTGCCAGCAGCCTAGGGAACAGGGGCGTCGGTGGCTACACCTTC
>TRBV6-5|TRBD1|TRBJ2-2|-
CASSLQGAVGELFF
TGTGCCAGCAGTCTACAGGGGGCGGTCGGGGAGCTGTTTTTT
>TRBV4-3|TRBD2|TRBJ2-3|-
CASSRDYQFTDTQYF
TGCGCCAGCAGCCGGGACTACCAATTCACAGATACGCAGTATTTT
>TRBV10-3|-|TRBJ1-1|-
CAISDGGNTEAFF
TGTGCCATCAGTGATGGGGGCAACACTGAAGCTTTCTTT
>TRBV6-6|-|TRBJ2-3|-
CASNWESTDTQYF
TGTGCCAGCAACTGGGAGAGCACAGATACGCAGTATTTT
>TRBV6-5|-|TRBJ2-3|-
CASTAGPSTDTQYF
TGTGCCAGCACGGCGGGACCAAGCACAGATACGCAGTATTTT